A single sample gave rise to the 9 T cell receptor beta chains below, sequenced in a study of spatial heterogeneity in lung cancer. One entry per CDR3 protein results from TCRdb running MiXCR on the 5' RACE reads. The repertoire holds about 48,000 distinct CDR3 sequences, with around 5.2% as singletons. Time point specified: sample taken at primary tumor resection. This specimen was PBMCs, taken at surgery. All receptors come from a male donor with early-stage non-small cell lung cancer.

The sample holds many counts of this clonotype. The chain carries TRBV3-1 and TRBJ2-6; TRBD1 matches at 7 bases. After removal of 1 base from V and 4 bases from J, the junction contained 4 bases not matched to a gene. Germline V gene sequence: CDR1 LGHDT, CDR2 YNNKEL (reference sequence). The CDR3 spans 16 residues. The CDR3 is CASSQVQGTGANVLTF. DNA of the CDR3: TGTGCCAGCAGCCAAGTACAGGGGACGGGGGCCAACGTCCTGACTTTC.

This clonotype was observed at least ten times. This chain joins TRBV7-3 and TRBJ1-1, with TRBD1 as a possible D gene (5 bases). Germline CDR1 is SGHTA and CDR2 is FQGTGA. Trimming removed 5 bases from V and 2 bases from J, with 12 bases in between. This CDR3 spans 14 amino acids. The CDR3 sequence is CASSPGQTNTEAFF. As DNA, the CDR3 is TGTGCCAGCAGCCCGGGGCAGACCAACACTGAAGCTTTCTTT.

This clonotype was seen repeatedly, ten times or more. CDR3 in DNA: TGCGCCAGCAGCTACCGGGGCTCCTACAATGAGCAGTTCTTC. This sequence encodes CASSYRGSYNEQFF. The chain is built from TRBV5-1 and TRBJ2-1; tentative D call: TRBD2 (5 bases). Germline values: CDR1 SGHRS, CDR2 YFSETQ. The ends were cut back, 3 bases at V and 0 bases at J, with 7 bases in the middle. The length of the CDR3 is 14 residues.

This clonotype showed up many times. The chain employs TRBV12-3 or TRBV12-4 and TRBJ1-1; D is undetermined. The CDR3 is 14 residues long. Trimming shortened V by 4 bases and J by 3 bases, and 12 bases separated the two germline ends. The CDR3 protein is CASSSHGIDTEAFF. The CDR3 bases are TGTGCCAGCAGTTCCCATGGGATAGACACTGAAGCTTTCTTT.

The sample holds many counts of this clonotype. The V call is TRBV5-4, the J call TRBJ1-1, with a tentative D call TRBD1 (6 bases). The CDR3 loop spans 14 amino acids. Deletions cut 2 bases from V and 3 bases from J, with 11 bases between. Germline CDR1 reads SGHNT; CDR2 reads YYREEE (reference sequence). The CDR3 DNA is TGTGCCAGCAGCTTTTGGGGGGCGGACACTGAAGCTTTCTTT. Residues: CASSFWGADTEAFF.

This clonotype has at least ten counts. The rearrangement joins TRBV5-1 to TRBJ2-1; the match to TRBD1 covers 8 bases. J was trimmed by 5 bases and V by 4 bases; bases with no gene match: 2. The CDR3 length is 13 residues. Germline assignment: CDR1 SGHRS and CDR2 YFSETQ. CDR3: CASSTTGDNEQFF. CDR3 DNA sequence: TGCGCCAGCAGCACGACAGGGGACAATGAGCAGTTCTTC.

V usage is TRBV19 and J usage is TRBJ1-5, with D possibly matching TRBD1 (5 bases). The CDR3 contains 16 residues. Germline assignment: CDR1 LNHDA and CDR2 SQIVND (reference sequence). Trimming took off 5 bases at V and 0 bases at J, with 14 bases between the two ends. CDR3: CASSSLGGSSNQPQHF. The CDR3 DNA follows: TGTGCCAGTAGTTCCTTGGGGGGATCTAGCAATCAGCCCCAGCATTTT. The full variable domain, in which reference TRBV19 and TRBJ1-5 provide the parts outside the CDR3, is DGGITQSPKYLFRKEGQNVTLSCEQNLNHDAMYWYRQDPGQGLRLIYYSQIVNDFQKGDIAEGYSVSREKKESFPLTVTSAQKNPTAFYLCASSSLGGSSNQPQHFGDGTRLSIL.

This clonotype was recorded many times. The chain has TRBV3-1 and TRBJ2-5; the D is unclear. This CDR3 region has 13 residues. The germline V and J ends were trimmed by 6 bases and 4 bases, with 12 bases remaining between them. The V gene's germline CDR1 is LGHDT and CDR2 YNNKEL (reference sequence). CDR3 DNA sequence: TGTGCCAGCAGACCCGACCCCGGAGAGACCCAGTACTTC. Translation: CASRPDPGETQYF.

This clonotype was found many times. This chain uses TRBV20-1 with TRBJ2-7; the match to TRBD1 covers 9 bases. J gave up 2 bases and V 4 bases, and 6 bases lay outside the gene matches. This CDR3 comprises 14 residues. In germline, CDR1 is DFQATT, CDR2 SNEGSKA (reference sequence). The CDR3 bases are TGCAGTGCTACACAGGGGGCAGGAACCTACGAGCAGTACTTC. Protein: CSATQGAGTYEQYF.